The 24 T cell receptor beta chains presented below share a single source sample, sequenced in a study of CD8 T cells in ankylosing spondylitis. MiXCR, applied by TCRdb to the 5' RACE reads, yields one record per CDR3 protein. This table has 150,000 to 200,000 distinct CDR3 sequences, about a sixth appearing once. The source material was blood, either unsorted or a sorted T cell fraction (not recorded which). These receptors were collected from a male donor with ankylosing spondylitis or in good health (not recorded which).

This clonotype has ten or more counts. In nucleotides, the CDR3 is TGTGCCAGCAGCCGCAATTTAGGACAGGGGGCAGGCGAGCAGTACTTC. Protein product: CASSRNLGQGAGEQYF. The chain employs TRBV7-9 and TRBJ2-7; 11 bases match TRBD1. Germline V lookup: CDR1 SEHNR, CDR2 FQNEAQ (reference sequence). V was clipped by 5 bases and J by 6 bases; unmatched bases: 12. This CDR3 is 16 amino acids long.

This clonotype was found a few times. V usage is TRBV20-1 and J usage is TRBJ2-1; D is possibly TRBD2 (6 bases). This CDR3 comprises 13 residues. V lost 6 bases and J 9 bases, leaving 18 bases between the germline ends. CDR1 is DFQATT, CDR2 SNEGSKA, per germline (reference sequence). CDR3 nucleotides: TGCAGTGCCCCTAGCGCTCCGGTGGGTGAGCAGTTCTTC. It encodes CSAPSAPVGEQFF.

J is TRBJ2-5 and V is TRBV5-6, with 7 bases identical to TRBD2. Germline assignment: CDR1 SGHDT and CDR2 YYEEEE. Trimming took 2 bases from V and 1 from J; bases not matched to a gene: 8. The CDR3 has 16 residues. The CDR3 loop is CASSFGLGDSQETQYF. The CDR3 coding sequence is TGTGCCAGCAGCTTCGGACTAGGGGATTCCCAAGAGACCCAGTACTTC. Supplemented by reference TRBV5-6 and TRBJ2-5, the full variable domain reads DAGVTQSPTHLIKTRGQQVTLRCSPKSGHDTVSWYQQALGQGPQFIFQYYEEEERQRGNFPDRFSGHQFPNYSSELNVNALLLGDSALYLCASSFGLGDSQETQYFGPGTRLLVL.

The sample holds many counts of this clonotype. V usage is TRBV20-1 and J usage is TRBJ2-7; TRBD1 is a possible D gene (5 bases). The CDR3 contains 14 residues. Germline V lookup: CDR1 DFQATT, CDR2 SNEGSKA (reference sequence). V was clipped by 3 bases and J by 2 bases, with 14 bases between them. CDR3 region: CSASLPRGTYEQYF. CDR3 nucleotides: TGCAGTGCTAGTTTGCCTAGGGGAACCTACGAGCAGTACTTC.

V usage is TRBV28 and J usage is TRBJ2-5; TRBD1 matches 9 bases. This CDR3 comprises 14 residues. Germline values: CDR1 MDHEN, CDR2 SYDVKM. Trimming cost V 5 bases and J 10 bases; bases outside gene matches: 11. As DNA, the CDR3 is TGTGCCAGCAGTAAACAGGGGGCTCGGAGGTTCCAGTACTTC. As protein: CASSKQGARRFQYF.

This clonotype has at least ten counts. The rearrangement uses TRBV18 and TRBJ2-5, with D tentatively TRBD2 (5 bases). Germline assignment: CDR1 KGHSH and CDR2 LQKENI. The CDR3 covers 14 residues. V lost 0 bases, J lost 1 base, and 6 bases lay in between. The CDR3: CASSPPSGQETQYF. The CDR3 DNA sequence: TGTGCCAGCTCACCACCAAGCGGCCAAGAGACCCAGTACTTC.

The gene calls are TRBV30 and TRBJ2-2; 9 bases align to TRBD1. CDR3 length: 17 residues. CDR1 and CDR2 from the germline V gene are GTSNPN and SVGIG (reference sequence). Trimming at V came to 8 bases and at J to 2 bases, leaving 15 bases not matched to a gene. The CDR3 region is CARGGIGTGKNTGELFF. As DNA, the CDR3 is TGTGCCCGTGGAGGAATCGGGACAGGGAAAAACACCGGGGAGCTGTTTTTT.

This chain uses TRBV12-1 with TRBJ2-3; TRBD1, the D gene given by the table, was not confirmed from the DNA. TRBV12-1 is noted as a pseudogene. CDR3 length equals 11 residues. The CDR3 sequence: CAISPGDTQYF. CDR3 DNA sequence: TGTGCCATCAGCCCGGGGGATACGCAGTATTTT.

This chain joins TRBV2 and TRBJ2-2; D gene unclear. V lost 7 bases and J lost 1, with 7 bases in between. The V gene's germline CDR1 is SNHLY and CDR2 FYNNEI. The CDR3 is 13 residues long. The CDR3 DNA sequence: TGTGCCAGCACTCCGCTGAACACCGGGGAGCTGTTTTTT. Translating it yields CASTPLNTGELFF.

This clonotype was found many times. As DNA, the CDR3 is TGCGCCAGCAGCTTGGGGATGACCTACGAGCAGTACTTC. This gives the protein CASSLGMTYEQYF. The rearrangement uses TRBV5-1 and TRBJ2-7, with D hard to call. The CDR3 is 13 amino acids. Germline CDR1 and CDR2: SGHRS and YFSETQ. V lost 0 bases, J lost 2 bases, and 6 bases lay in between.

The table lists this clonotype with many counts. The V and J genes are TRBV5-1 and TRBJ2-5; no definite D call. Trimming left V 5 bases short and J 7 bases short, with 15 bases between. The CDR3 length is 13 residues. Germline lookup yields CDR1 SGHRS and CDR2 YFSETQ. The CDR3 DNA reads TGCGCCAGCAGGGACCCTATCCGAGGGACCCAGTACTTC. Translation gives CASRDPIRGTQYF.

This chain connects TRBV5-3 to TRBJ2-5, with a tentative D call TRBD1 (6 bases). Being an ORF, TRBV5-3 has a function that is uncertain. V shed 7 bases and J shed 1 base, with 11 bases lying between them. The CDR3 contains 13 residues. The DNA for the CDR3 is TGTGCCAGACATCGACAGGTCCAAGAGACCCAGTACTTC. This codes for CARHRQVQETQYF.

The chain combines TRBV12-3 or TRBV12-4 with TRBJ1-1; no clear D gene. There are 14 residues in the CDR3. Trimming removed 6 bases from V and 1 base from J, with 12 bases in between. The CDR3 bases are TGTGCCAGCAGCGCCCGGGGTGCGAACACTGAAGCTTTCTTT. Its protein is CASSARGANTEAFF.

V gene TRBV5-1 combines with J gene TRBJ2-5; TRBD1 agrees at 9 bases. This CDR3 has 15 amino acids. CDR1 is SGHRS, CDR2 YFSETQ, per germline. Losses at the gene ends were 0 bases for V and 4 bases for J; bases not matched to a gene: 4. This CDR3 reads CASSLAGTGTETQYF. For the CDR3, the DNA is TGCGCCAGCAGCTTGGCCGGGACAGGGACAGAGACCCAGTACTTC.

The gene calls are TRBV27 and TRBJ2-5; TRBD2 aligns across 7 bases. The germline V gene encodes CDR1 MNHEY and CDR2 SMNVEV (reference sequence). The V segment lost 10 bases and the J segment 4 bases; nucleotides outside the gene matches: 12. CDR3 length: 14 residues. CDR3 nucleotides: TGTGCCACCAGACTAGCCTACCTCGGAGAGACCCAGTACTTC. The encoded protein is CATRLAYLGETQYF.

The CDR3 loop reads CAWSVSPTGELFF. For the CDR3, the DNA is TGTGCCTGGAGTGTATCGCCAACCGGGGAGCTGTTTTTT. The chain recombines TRBV30 with TRBJ2-2; D remains unclear. CDR1 GTSNPN and CDR2 SVGIG come from the germline V gene (reference sequence). The ends were cut back, 0 bases at V and 5 bases at J, with 7 bases in the middle. The CDR3 length is 13 residues.

The sample holds many counts of this clonotype. V and J are TRBV27 and TRBJ2-4; 8 positions agree with TRBD1. Germline V gene sequence: CDR1 MNHEY, CDR2 SMNVEV (reference sequence). This CDR3 has 14 amino acids. Unmatched junction bases numbered 2, after V lost 6 bases and J lost 1 base. CDR3 nucleotide sequence: TGTGCCAGCAGCCGACAGGGGGCCAAAAACATTCAGTACTTC. Encoded protein: CASSRQGAKNIQYF.

This clonotype was counted a few times. J is TRBJ2-2 and V is TRBV6-5, with TRBD2 matching 11 bases. Losses at the gene ends were 1 base for V and 2 bases for J; bases not matched to a gene: 3. The germline V gene encodes CDR1 MNHEY and CDR2 SVGAGI. The CDR3 is 17 amino acids. CDR3 region: CASSYFSGRGNTGELFF. CDR3 DNA sequence: TGTGCCAGCAGTTACTTTAGCGGGAGGGGTAACACCGGGGAGCTGTTTTTT.

The gene calls are TRBV27 and TRBJ2-7, with D possibly being TRBD2 (6 bases). In germline, CDR1 is MNHEY, CDR2 SMNVEV (reference sequence). Trimming removed 3 bases from V and 3 bases from J, with 12 bases in between. CDR3 length: 14 amino acids. The CDR3 DNA follows: TGTGCCAGCAGTTTGGCGGGAACCAACTACGAGCAGTACTTC. It translates to CASSLAGTNYEQYF.

The chain uses TRBV7-2 and TRBJ2-5, with D perhaps assigned TRBD1 or TRBD2 (5 bases each). CDR1 is SGHTA, CDR2 FQGNSA, per germline. V lost 3 bases to trimming and J lost 4 bases, with 6 bases between them. This CDR3 has 12 residues. CDR3 amino acids: CASSLRGETQYF. CDR3 DNA sequence: TGTGCCAGCAGCTTGAGGGGAGAGACCCAGTACTTC.

Of note for this clonotype: A much more abundant neighbour one base away suggests this may be a read error. J is TRBJ1-2 and V is TRBV5-1, with D perhaps matching TRBD1 (5 bases). The CDR3 extends over 14 amino acids. Germline V gene lookup returns CDR1 SGHRS and CDR2 YFSETQ. CDR3 in DNA: TGCGCCAGCAGCTTAGAGGGGTCTCACTATGCCTACACCTTC. Its translation: CASSLEGSHYAYTF.

The sample holds many counts of this clonotype. The genes are TRBV5-1 and TRBJ2-7; 7 nucleotides match TRBD1. Germline values: CDR1 SGHRS, CDR2 YFSETQ. This CDR3 is 16 amino acids long. V dropped 2 bases and J dropped 4; count of bases not matched to a gene: 12. CDR3 sequence (DNA): TGCGCCAGCAGCTTAGGGCTTTTGAAGGACAGGTACGAGCAGTACTTC. It is translated as CASSLGLLKDRYEQYF.

Ten or more counts support this clonotype. The rearrangement links TRBV20-1 to TRBJ1-4, with 7 bases matching TRBD1. With 6 bases clipped from V and 4 bases from J, the junction kept 5 bases outside the gene matches. Germline values: CDR1 DFQATT, CDR2 SNEGSKA (reference sequence). This CDR3 contains 13 residues. The CDR3 loop is CSASGQDNEKLFF. The CDR3 coding sequence is TGCAGTGCGTCTGGACAGGATAATGAAAAACTGTTTTTT.

This clonotype was recorded many times. J is TRBJ1-2 and V is TRBV2; no definite D call. Germline V lookup: CDR1 SNHLY, CDR2 FYNNEI. CDR3 length: 13 amino acids. V was shortened by 2 bases and J by 8 bases, with 12 bases between the two germline ends. The CDR3 loop reads CASSEPPVRGYTF. DNA for the CDR3: TGTGCCAGCAGTGAACCGCCTGTCCGAGGCTACACCTTC.